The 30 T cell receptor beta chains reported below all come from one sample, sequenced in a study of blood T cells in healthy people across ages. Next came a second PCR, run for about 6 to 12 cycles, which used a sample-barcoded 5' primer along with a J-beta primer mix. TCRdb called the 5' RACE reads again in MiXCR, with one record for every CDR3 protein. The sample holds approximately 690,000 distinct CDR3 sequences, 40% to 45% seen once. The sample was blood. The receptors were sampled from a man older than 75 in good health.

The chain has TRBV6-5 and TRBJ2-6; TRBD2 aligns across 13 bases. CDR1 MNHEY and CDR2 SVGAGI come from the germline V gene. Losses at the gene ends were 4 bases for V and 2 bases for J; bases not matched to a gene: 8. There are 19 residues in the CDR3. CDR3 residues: CASSSSRTSGRPGANVLTF. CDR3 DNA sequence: TGTGCCAGCAGTTCATCCCGGACTAGCGGGAGACCTGGGGCCAACGTCCTGACTTTC.

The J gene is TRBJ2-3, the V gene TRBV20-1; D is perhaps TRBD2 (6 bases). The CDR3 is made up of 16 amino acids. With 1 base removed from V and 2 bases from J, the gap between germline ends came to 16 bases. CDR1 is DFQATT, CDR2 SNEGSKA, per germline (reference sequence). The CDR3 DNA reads TGCAGTGCTAGAGGCGTAGCAACTAGCTACACAGATACGCAGTATTTT. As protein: CSARGVATSYTDTQYF.

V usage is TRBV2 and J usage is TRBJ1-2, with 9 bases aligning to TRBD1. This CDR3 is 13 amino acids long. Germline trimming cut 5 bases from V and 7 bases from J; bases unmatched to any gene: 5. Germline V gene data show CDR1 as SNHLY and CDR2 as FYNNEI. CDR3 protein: CASSIQGARGYTF. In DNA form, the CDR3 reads TGTGCCAGCAGTATACAGGGGGCGCGTGGCTACACCTTC.

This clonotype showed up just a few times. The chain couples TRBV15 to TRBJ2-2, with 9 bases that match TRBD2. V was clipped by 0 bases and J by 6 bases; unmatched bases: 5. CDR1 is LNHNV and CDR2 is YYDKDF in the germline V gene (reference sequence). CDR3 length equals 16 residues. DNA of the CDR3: TGTGCCACCAGCAGAGACGGCGGGAGGGCCTCCGGGGAGCTGTTTTTT. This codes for CATSRDGGRASGELFF.

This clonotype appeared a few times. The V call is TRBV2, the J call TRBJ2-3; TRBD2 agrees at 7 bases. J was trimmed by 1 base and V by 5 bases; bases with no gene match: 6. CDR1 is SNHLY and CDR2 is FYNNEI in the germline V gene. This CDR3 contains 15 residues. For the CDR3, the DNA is TGTGCCAGCAGTAACCCCCGGGGGGGCACAGATACGCAGTATTTT. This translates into CASSNPRGGTDTQYF.

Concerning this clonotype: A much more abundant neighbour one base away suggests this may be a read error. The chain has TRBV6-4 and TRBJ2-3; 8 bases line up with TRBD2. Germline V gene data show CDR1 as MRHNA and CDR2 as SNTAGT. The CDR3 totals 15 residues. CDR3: CASSVRGGGPDTRYF. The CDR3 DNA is TGTGCCAGCAGTGTGCGTGGCGGGGGGCCGGATACGCGGTATTTT.

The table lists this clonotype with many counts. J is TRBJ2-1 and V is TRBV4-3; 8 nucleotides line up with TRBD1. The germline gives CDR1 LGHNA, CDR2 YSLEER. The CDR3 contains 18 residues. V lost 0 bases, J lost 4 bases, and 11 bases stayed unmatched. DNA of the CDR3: TGCGCCAGCAGCCAAGATCCGAACGACAGGGGTCCTTACAATGAGCAGTTCTTC. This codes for CASSQDPNDRGPYNEQFF.

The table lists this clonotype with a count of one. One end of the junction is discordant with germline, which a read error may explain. The CDR3 sequence is CASSSPTGVNTEAFF. The CDR3 DNA is TGTGCCAGCAGCTCGCCGACAGGGGTGAATACTGAAGCTTTCTTT. The rearrangement links TRBV7-2 to TRBJ1-1; 8 nucleotides line up with TRBD1. The germline gives CDR1 SGHTA, CDR2 FQGNSA. CDR3 length: 15 residues.

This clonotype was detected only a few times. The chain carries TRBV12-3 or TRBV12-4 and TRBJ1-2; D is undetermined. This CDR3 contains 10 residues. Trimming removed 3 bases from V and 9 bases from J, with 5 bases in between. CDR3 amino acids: CASSLKRYTF. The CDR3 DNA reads TGTGCCAGCAGTTTGAAGCGCTACACCTTC.

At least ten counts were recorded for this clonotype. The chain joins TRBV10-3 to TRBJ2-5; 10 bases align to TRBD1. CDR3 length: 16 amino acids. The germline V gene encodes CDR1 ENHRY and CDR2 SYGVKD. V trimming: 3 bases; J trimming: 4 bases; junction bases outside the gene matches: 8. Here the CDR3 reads CAISDGTGAVGETQYF. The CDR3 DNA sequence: TGTGCCATCAGTGACGGGACAGGGGCTGTTGGAGAGACCCAGTACTTC.

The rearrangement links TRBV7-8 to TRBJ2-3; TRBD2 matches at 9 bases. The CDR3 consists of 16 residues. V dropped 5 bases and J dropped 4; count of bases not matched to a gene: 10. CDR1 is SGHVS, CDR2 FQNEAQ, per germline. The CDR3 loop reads CASSRERGLASDTQYF. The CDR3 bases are TGTGCCAGCAGCCGAGAACGGGGACTAGCATCAGATACGCAGTATTTT.

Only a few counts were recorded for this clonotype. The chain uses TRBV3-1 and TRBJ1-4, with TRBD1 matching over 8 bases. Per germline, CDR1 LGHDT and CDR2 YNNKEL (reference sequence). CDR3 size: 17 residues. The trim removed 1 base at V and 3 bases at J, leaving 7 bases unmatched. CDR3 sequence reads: CASSQGGQGRANEKLFF. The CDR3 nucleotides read TGTGCCAGCAGCCAAGGCGGACAGGGCAGGGCTAATGAAAAACTGTTTTTT.

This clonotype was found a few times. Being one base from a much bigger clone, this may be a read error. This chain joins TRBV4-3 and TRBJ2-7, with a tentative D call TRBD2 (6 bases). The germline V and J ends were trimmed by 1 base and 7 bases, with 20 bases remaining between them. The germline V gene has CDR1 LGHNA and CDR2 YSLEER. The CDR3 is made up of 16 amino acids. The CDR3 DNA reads TGCGCCAGCAGCCAAGGACGAAATGCGGGGTTCAATGAGCAGTACTTC. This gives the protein CASSQGRNAGFNEQYF.

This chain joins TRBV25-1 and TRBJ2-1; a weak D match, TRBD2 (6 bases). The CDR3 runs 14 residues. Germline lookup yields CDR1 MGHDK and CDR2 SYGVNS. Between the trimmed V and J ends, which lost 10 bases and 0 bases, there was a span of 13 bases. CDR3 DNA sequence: TGTGCCACCAACACGCGGGGCTCCTACAATGAGCAGTTCTTC. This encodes CATNTRGSYNEQFF.

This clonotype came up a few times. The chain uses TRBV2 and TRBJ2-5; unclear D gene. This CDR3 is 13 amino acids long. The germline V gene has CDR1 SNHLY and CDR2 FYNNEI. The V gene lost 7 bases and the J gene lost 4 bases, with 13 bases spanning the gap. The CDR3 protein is CASILSRLETQYF. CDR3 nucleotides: TGTGCCAGCATTTTATCCCGTTTAGAGACCCAGTACTTC.

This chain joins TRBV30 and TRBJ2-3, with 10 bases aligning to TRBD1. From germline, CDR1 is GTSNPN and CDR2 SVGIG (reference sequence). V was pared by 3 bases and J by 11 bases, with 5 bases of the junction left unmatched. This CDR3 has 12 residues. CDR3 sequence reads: CAWRTGGFKQYF. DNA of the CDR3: TGTGCCTGGAGGACAGGGGGCTTTAAGCAGTATTTT. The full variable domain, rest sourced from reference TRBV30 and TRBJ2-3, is SQTIHQWPATLVQPVGSPLSLECTVEGTSNPNLYWYRQAAGRGLQLLFYSVGIGQISSEVPQNLSASRPQDRQFILSSKKLLLSDSGFYLCAWRTGGFKQYFGPGTRLTVL.

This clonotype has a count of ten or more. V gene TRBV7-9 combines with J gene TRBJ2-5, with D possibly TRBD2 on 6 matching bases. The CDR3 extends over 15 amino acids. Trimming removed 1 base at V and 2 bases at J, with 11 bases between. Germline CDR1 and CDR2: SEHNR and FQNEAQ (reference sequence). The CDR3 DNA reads TGTGCCAGCAGCTTAGACGCGGGGCCGCAAGAGACCCAGTACTTC. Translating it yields CASSLDAGPQETQYF.

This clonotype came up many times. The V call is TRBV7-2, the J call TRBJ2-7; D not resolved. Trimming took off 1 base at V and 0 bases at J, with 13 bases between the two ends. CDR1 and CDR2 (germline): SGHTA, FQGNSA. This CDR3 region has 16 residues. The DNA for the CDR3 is TGTGCCAGCAGCTTAGGATGGGATACCCTCTCCTACGAGCAGTACTTC. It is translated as CASSLGWDTLSYEQYF.

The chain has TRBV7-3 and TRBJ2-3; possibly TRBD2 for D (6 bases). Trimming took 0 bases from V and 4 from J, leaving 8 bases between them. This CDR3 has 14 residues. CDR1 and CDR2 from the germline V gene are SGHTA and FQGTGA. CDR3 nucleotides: TGTGCCAGCAGCTTAACAACGGGAGCAGATACGCAGTATTTT. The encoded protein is CASSLTTGADTQYF.

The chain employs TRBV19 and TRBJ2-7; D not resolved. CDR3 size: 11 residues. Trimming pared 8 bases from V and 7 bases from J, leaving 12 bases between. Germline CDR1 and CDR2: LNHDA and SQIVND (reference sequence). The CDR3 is CASEWYNEQYF. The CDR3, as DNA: TGTGCCAGTGAATGGTACAATGAGCAGTACTTC.

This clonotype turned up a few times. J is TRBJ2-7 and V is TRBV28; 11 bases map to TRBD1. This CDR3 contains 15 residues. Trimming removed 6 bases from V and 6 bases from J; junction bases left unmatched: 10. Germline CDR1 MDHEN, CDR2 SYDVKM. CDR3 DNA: TGTGCCAGCAGCCCCATGGGGACAGGGGGGCTCGAGCAGTACTTC. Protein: CASSPMGTGGLEQYF.

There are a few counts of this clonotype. CDR3 residues: CSTAFLGLAKNNEQFF. The DNA for the CDR3 is TGCAGCACTGCATTTCTAGGACTAGCTAAAAACAATGAGCAGTTCTTC. The chain joins TRBV29-1 to TRBJ2-1, with 8 positions matching TRBD2. Germline V gene lookup returns CDR1 SQVTM and CDR2 ANQGSEA. This CDR3 region has 16 residues. V trimming: 8 bases; J trimming: 5 bases; junction bases outside the gene matches: 17.

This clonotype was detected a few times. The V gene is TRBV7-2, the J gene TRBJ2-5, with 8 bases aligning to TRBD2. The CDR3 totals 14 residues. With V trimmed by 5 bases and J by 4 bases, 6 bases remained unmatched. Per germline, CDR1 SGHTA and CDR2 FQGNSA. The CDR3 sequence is CASSPLRGGETQYF. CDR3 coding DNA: TGTGCCAGCAGCCCCCTTCGGGGGGGAGAGACCCAGTACTTC.

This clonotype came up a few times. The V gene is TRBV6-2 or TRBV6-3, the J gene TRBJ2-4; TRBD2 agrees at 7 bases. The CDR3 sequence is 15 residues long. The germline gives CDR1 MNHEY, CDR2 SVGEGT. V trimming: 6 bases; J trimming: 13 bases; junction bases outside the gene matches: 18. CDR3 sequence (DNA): TGTGCCAGCAGCACTACCGGGACCAAGATGCGGGAGCAGTACTTC. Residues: CASSTTGTKMREQYF.

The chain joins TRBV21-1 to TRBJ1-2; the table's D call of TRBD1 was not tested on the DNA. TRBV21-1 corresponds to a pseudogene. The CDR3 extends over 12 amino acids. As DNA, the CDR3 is TGTGCCAGCAGTAAGCAGGGGGTTGGCTACACCTTC. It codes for CASSKQGVGYTF.

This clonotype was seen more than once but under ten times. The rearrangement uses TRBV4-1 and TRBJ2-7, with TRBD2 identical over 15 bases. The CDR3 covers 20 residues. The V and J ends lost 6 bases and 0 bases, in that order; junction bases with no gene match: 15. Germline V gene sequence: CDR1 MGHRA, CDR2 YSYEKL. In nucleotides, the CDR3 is TGCGCCAGCAGTAAAAGCCTCGGGACTAGCGGGGGGCTCAGCTCCTACGAGCAGTACTTC. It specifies CASSKSLGTSGGLSSYEQYF.

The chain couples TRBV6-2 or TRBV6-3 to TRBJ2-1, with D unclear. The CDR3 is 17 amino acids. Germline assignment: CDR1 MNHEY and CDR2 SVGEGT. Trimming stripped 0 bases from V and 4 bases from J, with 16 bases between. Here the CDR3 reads CASSYSSFLGIYNEQFF. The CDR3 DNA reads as TGTGCCAGCAGTTACTCGAGCTTTCTGGGAATTTACAATGAGCAGTTCTTC.

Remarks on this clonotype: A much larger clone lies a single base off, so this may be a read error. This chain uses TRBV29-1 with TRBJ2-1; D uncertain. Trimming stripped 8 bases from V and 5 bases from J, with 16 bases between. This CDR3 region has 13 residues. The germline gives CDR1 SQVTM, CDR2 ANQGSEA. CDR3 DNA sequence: TGCAGCATTGGATATAGGGCTAACAATGAGCAGTTCTTC. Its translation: CSIGYRANNEQFF.

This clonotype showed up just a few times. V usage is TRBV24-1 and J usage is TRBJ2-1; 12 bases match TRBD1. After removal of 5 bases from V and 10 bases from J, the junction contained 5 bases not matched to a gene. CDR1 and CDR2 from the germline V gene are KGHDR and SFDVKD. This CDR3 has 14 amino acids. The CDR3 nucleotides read TGTGCCACCAGTGTTGCCGGGACAGGGGGCGAGCAGTTCTTC. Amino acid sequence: CATSVAGTGGEQFF.

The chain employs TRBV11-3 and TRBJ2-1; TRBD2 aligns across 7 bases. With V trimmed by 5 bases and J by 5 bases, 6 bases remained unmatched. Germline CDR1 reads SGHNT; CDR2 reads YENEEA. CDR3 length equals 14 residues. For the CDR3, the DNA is TGTGCCAGCAGCCCCCGCGGACTAGACAATGAGCAGTTCTTC. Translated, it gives CASSPRGLDNEQFF.